This T cell receptor beta chain was documented in a study of blood T cell repertoires in COVID-19. Study-level background: Sample material is recorded as cDNA or gDNA derived from T cells, B-cell-depleted T cells, or PBMCs.

Authors' methods: Reference gene primer amplification gave nucleated cell count estimates. Assay used: immunoSEQ multiplex PCR; TCRdb lists only in-frame clones, some missing. V and J calls and clone size are given by that table; D and trimming were obtained from the DNA. Among 250,000 to 350,000 clones listed, approximately 85% were seen once. Germline loops: CDR1 SGHNT, CDR2 YYREEE (reference sequence). This CDR3 has 15 residues. Between the trimmed V and J ends, which lost 2 bases and 6 bases, there was a span of 17 bases. The TCR comes from a woman between 50 and 59 years old with acute or convalescent COVID-19. The chain links TRBV5-4 to TRBJ1-1; unclear D gene. Sequencing used peripheral blood. CDR3 sequence (DNA): TGTGCCAGCAGCTTCCTGACTACGGACGGGGCTGAAGCTTTCTTT. It codes for CASSFLTTDGAEAFF.